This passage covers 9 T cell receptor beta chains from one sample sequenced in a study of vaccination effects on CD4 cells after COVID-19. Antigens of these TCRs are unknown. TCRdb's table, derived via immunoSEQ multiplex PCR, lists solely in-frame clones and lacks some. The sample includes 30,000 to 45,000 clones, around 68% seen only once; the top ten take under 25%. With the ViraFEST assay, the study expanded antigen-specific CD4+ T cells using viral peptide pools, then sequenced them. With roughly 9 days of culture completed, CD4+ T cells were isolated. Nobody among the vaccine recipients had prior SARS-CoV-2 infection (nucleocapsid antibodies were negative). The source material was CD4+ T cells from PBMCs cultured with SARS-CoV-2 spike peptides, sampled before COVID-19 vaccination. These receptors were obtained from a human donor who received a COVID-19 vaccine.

The CDR3 is CASSATGVENIQYF. In DNA, the CDR3 is TGTGCCAGCTCAGCTACAGGGGTAGAAAACATTCAGTACTTC. This chain connects TRBV18 to TRBJ2-4; 7 bases match TRBD1. The J segment lost 5 bases and the V segment lost 5 bases, leaving 6 bases of the junction unmatched. The CDR3 totals 14 residues. Germline V gene sequence: CDR1 KGHSH, CDR2 LQKENI. The whole variable domain, remainder taken from reference TRBV18 and TRBJ2-4, is NAGVMQNPRHLVRRRGQEARLRCSPMKGHSHVYWYRQLPEEGLKFMVYLQKENIIDESGMPKERFSAEFPKEGPSILRIQQVVRGDSAAYFCASSATGVENIQYFGAGTRLSVL.

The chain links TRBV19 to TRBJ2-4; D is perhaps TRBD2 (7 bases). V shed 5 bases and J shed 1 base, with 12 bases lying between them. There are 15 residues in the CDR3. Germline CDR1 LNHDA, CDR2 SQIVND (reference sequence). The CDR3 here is CASSPRGAAKNIQYF. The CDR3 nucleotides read TGTGCCAGTAGTCCCCGGGGGGCTGCCAAAAACATTCAGTACTTC.

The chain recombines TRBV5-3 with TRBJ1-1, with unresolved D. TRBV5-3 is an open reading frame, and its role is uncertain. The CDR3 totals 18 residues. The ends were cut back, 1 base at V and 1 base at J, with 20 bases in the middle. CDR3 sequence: CARSLTPSKVVANTEAFF. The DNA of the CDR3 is TGTGCCAGAAGCTTGACCCCCAGTAAAGTGGTGGCGAACACTGAAGCTTTCTTT.

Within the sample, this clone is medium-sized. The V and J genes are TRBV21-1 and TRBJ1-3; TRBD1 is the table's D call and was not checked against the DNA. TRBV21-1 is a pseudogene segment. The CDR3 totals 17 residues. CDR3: CASSKGDRTSSGNTIYF. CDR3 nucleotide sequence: TGTGCCAGCAGCAAAGGGGACAGGACGAGCTCTGGAAACACCATATATTTT.

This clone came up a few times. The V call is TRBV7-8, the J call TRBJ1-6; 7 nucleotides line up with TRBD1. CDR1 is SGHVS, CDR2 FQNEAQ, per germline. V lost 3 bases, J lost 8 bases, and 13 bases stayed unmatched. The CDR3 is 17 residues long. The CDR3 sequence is CASSFVPQGIEDSPLHF. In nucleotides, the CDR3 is TGTGCCAGCAGCTTCGTACCACAGGGGATAGAGGATTCACCCCTCCACTTT. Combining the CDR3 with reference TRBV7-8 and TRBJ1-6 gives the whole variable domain GAGVSQSPRYKVAKRGQDVALRCDPISGHVSLFWYQQALGQGPEFLTYFQNEAQLDKSGLPSDRFFAERPEGSVSTLKIQRTQQEDSAVYLCASSFVPQGIEDSPLHFGNGTRLTVT.

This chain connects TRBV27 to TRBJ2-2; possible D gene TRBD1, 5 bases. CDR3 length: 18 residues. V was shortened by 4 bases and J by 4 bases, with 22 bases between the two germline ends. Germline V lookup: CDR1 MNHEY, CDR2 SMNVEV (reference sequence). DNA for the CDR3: TGTGCCAGCAGTTCAATCCCTCCTCTTTTAGGGGCCACCGGGGAGCTGTTTTTT. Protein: CASSSIPPLLGATGELFF.

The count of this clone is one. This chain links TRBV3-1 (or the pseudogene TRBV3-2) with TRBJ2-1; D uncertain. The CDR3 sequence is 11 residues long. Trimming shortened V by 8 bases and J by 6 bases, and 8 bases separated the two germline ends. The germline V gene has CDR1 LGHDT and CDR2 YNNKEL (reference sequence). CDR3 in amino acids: CASANANEQFF. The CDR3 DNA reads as TGTGCCAGCGCGAACGCCAATGAGCAGTTCTTC.

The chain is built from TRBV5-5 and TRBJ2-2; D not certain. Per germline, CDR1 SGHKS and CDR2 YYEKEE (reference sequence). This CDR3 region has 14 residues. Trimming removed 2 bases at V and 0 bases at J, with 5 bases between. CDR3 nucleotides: TGTGCCAGCAGCTTAAACTCGAACACCGGGGAGCTGTTTTTT. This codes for CASSLNSNTGELFF.

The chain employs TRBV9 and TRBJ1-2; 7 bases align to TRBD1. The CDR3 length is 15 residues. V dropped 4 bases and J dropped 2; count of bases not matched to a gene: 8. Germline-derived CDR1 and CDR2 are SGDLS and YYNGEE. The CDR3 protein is CASSPYPTGNYGYTF. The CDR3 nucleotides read TGTGCCAGCAGCCCTTACCCGACAGGGAACTATGGCTACACCTTC.